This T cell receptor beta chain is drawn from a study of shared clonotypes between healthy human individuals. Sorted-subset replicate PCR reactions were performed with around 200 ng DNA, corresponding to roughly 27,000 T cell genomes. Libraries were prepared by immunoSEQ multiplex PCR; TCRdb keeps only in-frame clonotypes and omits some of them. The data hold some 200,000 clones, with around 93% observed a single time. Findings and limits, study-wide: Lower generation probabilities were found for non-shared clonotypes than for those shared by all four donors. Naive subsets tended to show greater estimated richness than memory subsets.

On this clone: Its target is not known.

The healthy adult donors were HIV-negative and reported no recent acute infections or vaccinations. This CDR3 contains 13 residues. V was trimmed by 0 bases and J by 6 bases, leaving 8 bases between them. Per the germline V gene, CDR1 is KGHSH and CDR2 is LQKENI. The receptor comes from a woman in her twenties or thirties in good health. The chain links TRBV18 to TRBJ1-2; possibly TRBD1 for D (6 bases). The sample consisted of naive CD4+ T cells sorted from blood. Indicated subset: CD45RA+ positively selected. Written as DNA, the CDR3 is TGTGCCAGCTCACCACCTCCAGGGGATGGCTACACCTTC. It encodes CASSPPPGDGYTF.